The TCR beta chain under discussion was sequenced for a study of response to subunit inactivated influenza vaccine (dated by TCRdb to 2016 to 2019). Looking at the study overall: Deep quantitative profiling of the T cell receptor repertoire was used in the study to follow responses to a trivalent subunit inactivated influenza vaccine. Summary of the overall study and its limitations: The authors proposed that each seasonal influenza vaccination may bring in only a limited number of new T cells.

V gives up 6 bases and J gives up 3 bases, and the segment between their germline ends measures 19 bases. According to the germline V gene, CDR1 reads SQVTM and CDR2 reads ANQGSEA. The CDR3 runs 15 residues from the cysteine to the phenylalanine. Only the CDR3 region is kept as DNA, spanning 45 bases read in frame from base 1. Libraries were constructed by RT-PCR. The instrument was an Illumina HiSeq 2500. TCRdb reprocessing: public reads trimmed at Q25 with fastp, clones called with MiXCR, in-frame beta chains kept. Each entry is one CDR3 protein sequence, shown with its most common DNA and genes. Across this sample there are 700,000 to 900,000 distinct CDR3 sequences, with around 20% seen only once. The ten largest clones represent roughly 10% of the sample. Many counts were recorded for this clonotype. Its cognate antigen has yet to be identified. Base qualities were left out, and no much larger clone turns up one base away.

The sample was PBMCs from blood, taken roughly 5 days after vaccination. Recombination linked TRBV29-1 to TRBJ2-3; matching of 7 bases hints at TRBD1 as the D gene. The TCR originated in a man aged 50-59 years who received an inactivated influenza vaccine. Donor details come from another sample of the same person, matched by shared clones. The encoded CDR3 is CSVKGGPAGTDTQYF. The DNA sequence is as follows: TGCAGCGTAAAAGGGGGCCCCGCGGGGACAGATACGCAGTATTTT.